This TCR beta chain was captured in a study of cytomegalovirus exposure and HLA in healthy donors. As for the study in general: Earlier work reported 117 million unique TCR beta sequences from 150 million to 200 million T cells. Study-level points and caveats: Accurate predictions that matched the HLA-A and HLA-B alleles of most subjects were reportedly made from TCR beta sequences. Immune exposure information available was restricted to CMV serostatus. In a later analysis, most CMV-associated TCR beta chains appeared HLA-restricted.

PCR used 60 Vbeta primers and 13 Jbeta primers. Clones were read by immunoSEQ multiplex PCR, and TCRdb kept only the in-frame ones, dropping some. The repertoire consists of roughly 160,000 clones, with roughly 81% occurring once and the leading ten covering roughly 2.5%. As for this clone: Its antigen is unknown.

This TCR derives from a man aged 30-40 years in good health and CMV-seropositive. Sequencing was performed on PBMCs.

In DNA form, the CDR3 reads TGTGCCAGCAGCTTGCGAAGGACAGGTTTTGAGACCCAGTACTTC. Protein sequence: CASSLRRTGFETQYF. This chain joins TRBV5-8 and TRBJ2-5; 7 nucleotides agree with TRBD1. The germline CDR1 and CDR2 sequences are SGHTS and YDEGEE. There are 15 residues in the CDR3. The V gene end was trimmed by 1 base and the J gene end by 5 bases; junction bases not matched to a gene: 8.